This T cell receptor beta chain came from a study of shared clonotypes between healthy human individuals. Overall study findings and caveats: The study generally estimated greater richness for naive than memory subsets. Sample collection involved blood only; tissue repertoires are likely different.

CD8 cells classed as naive were CD45RO-negative and positively selected for CCR7, excluding terminally differentiated effector memory CD45RA+ cells. Trimming left V 5 bases short and J 3 bases short, with 11 bases between. Germline V CDR1 and CDR2: LNHNV, YYDKDF (reference sequence). The CDR3 extends over 15 amino acids. Every subset had its genomic DNA shared out evenly among several immunoSEQ plates. Sequenced by immunoSEQ multiplex PCR; TCRdb stores in-frame clones only, minus some. The table records about 2,100,000 clones, approximately 94% of them present only once. With regard to this clone: Its antigen is undetermined.

Sequenced material: naive CD8+ T cells from PBMCs. This chain connects TRBV15 to TRBJ2-6, with a tentative D call TRBD1 (5 bases). The clonotype comes from a man younger than 35 in good health. Some clones in this sample may be carry-over from other donors' samples. Here the CDR3 DNA reads TGTGCCACCAGCGCCCAGGGAAATGGGGCCAACGTCCTGACTTTC. Encoded protein: CATSAQGNGANVLTF.